This T cell receptor (beta chain) was captured in a study of monozygotic twins with inflammatory bowel disease. CDR3 length: 16 amino acids. Germline V gene lookup returns CDR1 LNHDA and CDR2 SQIVND (reference sequence). TCRdb reworked the 5' RACE reads into one entry per CDR3 protein, no DNA. In total, the table holds 300,000 to 450,000 distinct CDR3 sequences. The sequence derives from a human donor with ulcerative colitis or Crohn's disease, or a healthy co-twin of an affected twin (not recorded which). The rearrangement links TRBV19 to TRBJ1-1; the D call of TRBD1 rests on TCRdb alone, since no DNA is present to check it. The sequencing input was blood. CDR3 loop: CASTPGPARGDTEAFF.